This T cell receptor (beta chain) was sequenced during a study of cytomegalovirus exposure and HLA in healthy donors. Overall study: Earlier, 150 million to 200 million T cells were analyzed, and some 120 million unique TCR beta sequences were found among them. Study conclusions and caveats: In a later analysis, CMV-associated beta chains were mostly HLA-associated, it appeared. TCR beta chains numbering 164 were designated cytomegalovirus-associated.

Germline V gene data show CDR1 as SGHTS and CDR2 as YDEGEE. The CDR3 has 15 amino acids. On this clone itself: Its specificity is not known. Compared with germline, one end of the junction differs, possibly owing to a read error.

PCR used 60 Vbeta primers and 13 Jbeta primers. Repertoires were generated with immunoSEQ multiplex PCR, while TCRdb's copy carries only in-frame clones and drops some. The table shows 160,000 or so clones, with almost 80% occurring only once. The gene calls are TRBV5-8 and TRBJ1-2; 7 bases align to TRBD1. This sequence originates from a male donor in good health and CMV-seronegative. The sequencing input was PBMCs. The CDR3 bases are TGTGCCAGCAGCGAGGGACAGAGAGTCGACTATGTCTACACCTTC. Translation: CASSEGQRVDYVYTF.